This TCR beta chain comes out of a study of cytomegalovirus exposure and HLA in healthy donors. PCR involved 60 Vbeta and 13 Jbeta primers. Profiling relied on immunoSEQ multiplex PCR, and the TCRdb table lists in-frame clones only, not all of them. This table holds more than 85,000 clones. Study outcomes and limitations: Common viral pathogens seemed to be connected with several of the most significant clusters, according to a later analysis. A prior analysis recorded that most TCR beta V segments were productive about 90% or about 30% of the time.

A remark on this clone: What it binds is not known.

Each donor was nominally healthy when sampled (though unrecorded immune exposures were likely). This TCR came from a girl under 18 in good health and CMV-seropositive. Sequencing was done on a sample of PBMCs.

The CDR3 protein is CASKLGQGAFSPLHF. The CDR3, as DNA: TGTGCCAGCAAACTGGGACAGGGGGCCTTTTCACCCCTCCACTTT. The chain couples TRBV27 to TRBJ1-6, with TRBD1 identical over 12 bases. The V segment lost 7 bases and the J segment 9 bases; nucleotides outside the gene matches: 7. The CDR3 is 15 residues long. Germline values: CDR1 MNHEY, CDR2 SMNVEV (reference sequence).